This TCR beta chain was profiled in a study of blood T cell repertoires in COVID-19. About the study: Sample material is recorded as cDNA or gDNA derived from T cells, B-cell-depleted T cells, or PBMCs.

The length of the CDR3 is 12 residues. The germline gives CDR1 MNHNS, CDR2 SASEGT. V lost 2 bases and J 5 bases, leaving 4 bases between the germline ends. TCRdb's copy holds only in-frame clones and misses some; the assay was immunoSEQ multiplex PCR. The sample lists approximately 250,000 clones; around 83% were seen once. This TCR derives from a woman aged 45-65 years with acute or convalescent COVID-19. The sample was peripheral blood. V and J are TRBV6-1 and TRBJ1-5; D uncertain. The CDR3, as DNA: TGTGCCAGCAGTGAACCGGATCAGCCCCAGCATTTT. It translates to CASSEPDQPQHF.